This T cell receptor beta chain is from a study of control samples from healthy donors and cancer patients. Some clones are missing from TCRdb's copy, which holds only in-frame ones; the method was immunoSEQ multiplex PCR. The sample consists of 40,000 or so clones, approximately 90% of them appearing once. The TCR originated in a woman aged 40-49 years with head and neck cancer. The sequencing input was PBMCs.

The CDR3: CASSLARGSYNEQFF. The CDR3, as DNA: TGCGCCAGCAGCTTGGCCAGGGGGTCCTACAATGAGCAGTTCTTC. The chain carries TRBV5-1 and TRBJ2-1; 7 nucleotides agree with TRBD1. J lost 1 base, V lost 0 bases, and 1 base had no gene match. Germline V gene data show CDR1 as SGHRS and CDR2 as YFSETQ. CDR3 size: 15 residues.